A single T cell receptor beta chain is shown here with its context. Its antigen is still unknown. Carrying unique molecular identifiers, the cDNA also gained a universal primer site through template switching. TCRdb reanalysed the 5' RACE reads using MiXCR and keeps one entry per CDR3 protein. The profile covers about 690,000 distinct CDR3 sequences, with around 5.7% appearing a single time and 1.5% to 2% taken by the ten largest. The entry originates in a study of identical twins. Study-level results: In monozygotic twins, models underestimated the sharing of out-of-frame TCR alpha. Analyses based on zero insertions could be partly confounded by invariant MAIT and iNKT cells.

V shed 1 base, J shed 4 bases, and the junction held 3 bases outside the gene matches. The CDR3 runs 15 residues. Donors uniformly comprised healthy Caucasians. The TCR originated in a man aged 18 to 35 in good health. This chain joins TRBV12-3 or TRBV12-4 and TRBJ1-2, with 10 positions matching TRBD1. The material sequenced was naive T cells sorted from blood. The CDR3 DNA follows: TGTGCCAGCAGTTTAGGACAGGGGGCGGCCTATGGCTACACCTTC. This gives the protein CASSLGQGAAYGYTF.